A selection of T cell receptor beta chains follows, all from one sample in a study of response to subunit inactivated influenza vaccine. TCRdb re-analysed the RT-PCR reads in MiXCR, keeping a single row per CDR3 protein. Of 650,000 to 700,000 distinct CDR3 sequences in the sample, 15% to 19% were seen once. The material sequenced was PBMCs from blood, taken about 12 days after vaccination. The receptors stem from a man aged 45-65 years who received an inactivated influenza vaccine. Each CDR3 is given with its conserved first and last residue. D genes are given only for firm matches. The size of a clone is reported for some rows only, either as once, few or many, or as a class for expanded clones.

>TRBV6-4|.|TRBJ2-1|few
CASSEGEAPRNEQFF
TGTGCCAGCAGTGAAGGGGAAGCCCCCCGGAATGAGCAGTTCTTC
>TRBV20-1|TRBD2|TRBJ2-1|.
CSPTSGYNEQFF
TGCAGTCCTACTAGCGGCTACAATGAGCAGTTCTTC
>TRBV18|TRBD2|TRBJ2-3|.
CASSPGTSGAGAQYF
TGTGCCAGCTCACCAGGGACTAGCGGAGCTGGCGCGCAGTATTTT
>TRBV2|TRBD2|TRBJ2-1|.
CASSDPAGLAGVFYYNEQFF
TGTGCCAGCAGTGACCCCGCGGGACTAGCGGGAGTCTTCTACTACAATGAGCAGTTCTTC
>TRBV4-2|.|TRBJ2-5|many
CASSQDRPVQETQYF
TGTGCCAGCAGCCAAGATCGGCCGGTCCAAGAGACCCAGTACTTC
>TRBV7-9|.|TRBJ1-6|.
CASSLTKSNSPLHF
TGTGCCAGCAGCTTAACGAAAAGTAATTCACCCCTCCACTTT
>TRBV12-3/TRBV12-4|.|TRBJ2-3|.
CASSSQAGKTDTQYF
TGTGCCAGCAGTTCCCAGGCAGGGAAGACAGATACGCAGTATTTT
>TRBV4-2|TRBD1|TRBJ1-4|many
CASSQETGGTWNEKLFF
TGTGCCAGCAGCCAAGAGACAGGGGGCACATGGAATGAAAAACTGTTTTTT
>TRBV4-3|TRBD2|TRBJ2-3|.
CASSGLAGEETQYF
TGCGCCAGCAGCGGGCTAGCGGGAGAGGAAACGCAGTATTTT
>TRBV20-1|TRBD2|TRBJ2-3|.
CSASGTSAGTDTQYF
TGCAGTGCTAGTGGTACTAGCGCTGGCACAGATACGCAGTATTTT
>TRBV6-6|.|TRBJ2-1|few
CASSLGGYEQFF
TGTGCCAGCAGTCTCGGGGGCTATGAGCAGTTCTTC
>TRBV4-3|.|TRBJ1-2|few
CASSQEVVGFDYGYTF
TGCGCCAGCAGCCAAGAAGTAGTGGGGTTTGATTATGGCTACACCTTC
>TRBV20-1|.|TRBJ1-5|many
CSARGLAGMGQPQHF
TGCAGTGCTAGAGGCTTGGCAGGGATGGGTCAGCCCCAGCATTTT
>TRBV20-1|.|TRBJ2-2|few
CSARDFAGPFANTGELFF
TGCAGTGCTAGAGATTTTGCGGGACCCTTCGCGAACACCGGGGAGCTGTTTTTT
>TRBV6-1|.|TRBJ1-4|.
CASSERATNEKLFF
TGTGCCAGCAGTGAGCGAGCAACTAATGAAAAACTGTTTTTT
>TRBV7-2|.|TRBJ1-2|many
CASSLAQNYGYTF
TGTGCCAGCAGCTTAGCACAGAACTATGGCTACACCTTC
>TRBV6-2/TRBV6-3|.|TRBJ2-7|few
CASSPPSGSRSSEQYF
TGTGCCAGCAGCCCTCCCTCTGGATCTCGCAGCTCCGAGCAGTACTTC
>TRBV4-3|TRBD1|TRBJ2-7|few
CASSQDNRGYEQYF
TGCGCCAGCAGCCAAGATAACAGGGGGTACGAGCAGTACTTC
>TRBV5-1|.|TRBJ2-7|.
CASSLDASYYEQYF
TGCGCCAGCAGCTTGGATGCCAGCTACTACGAGCAGTACTTC